Each of the 13 T cell receptor beta chains below was sequenced from the same sample in a study of blood T cell repertoires in COVID-19. Here immunoSEQ multiplex PCR was the method, and the copy in TCRdb shows in-frame clones only, minus some. This table holds 150,000 to 200,000 clones, roughly 90% found once. The sequencing sample was made of peripheral blood. All receptors derive from a man aged 55 to 70 with active or convalescent COVID-19.

The rearrangement uses TRBV11-2 and TRBJ2-5, with 7 bases that match TRBD1. J gave up 2 bases and V 4 bases, and 7 bases lay outside the gene matches. There are 15 residues in the CDR3. CDR1 is SGHAT and CDR2 is FQNNGV in the germline V gene. The CDR3 sequence: CASSSPWTGQETQYF. The CDR3 DNA follows: TGTGCCAGCAGCTCGCCTTGGACAGGTCAAGAGACCCAGTACTTC.

The chain couples TRBV30 to TRBJ1-2; 8 bases map to TRBD1. Germline loops: CDR1 GTSNPN, CDR2 SVGIG (reference sequence). The CDR3 totals 13 residues. With 3 bases clipped from V and 6 bases from J, the junction kept 6 bases outside the gene matches. This CDR3 reads CAWSSDRVDGYTF. As DNA, the CDR3 is TGTGCCTGGAGCTCGGACAGGGTCGATGGCTACACCTTC.

This clone was observed a single time. This chain joins TRBV15 and TRBJ1-4, with no clear D. Trimming left V 5 bases short and J 6 bases short, with 22 bases between. The CDR3 spans 17 residues. Germline V lookup: CDR1 LNHNV, CDR2 YYDKDF (reference sequence). The CDR3 region is CATSPSRWISADEKLFF. The CDR3 DNA reads as TGTGCCACCAGCCCCAGTCGGTGGATAAGTGCGGATGAAAAACTGTTTTTT.

This clone was counted only a few times. This sequence joins TRBV23-1 and TRBJ2-4; D possibly matches TRBD1 or TRBD2 (9 bases each). TRBV23-1 is recorded as an ORF, its role being uncertain. The ends were cut back, 6 bases at V and 4 bases at J, with 31 bases in the middle. The CDR3 is made up of 20 amino acids. The CDR3 nucleotides are TGCGCCAGCAGACAGGACAGGGGAGAGCGGGAGGATCGGCCGAAAAACATTCAGTACTTC. Translated, it gives CASRQDRGEREDRPKNIQYF.

The chain joins TRBV5-6 to TRBJ2-7; D is perhaps TRBD2 (5 bases). Trimming removed 0 bases from V and 2 bases from J, with 12 bases in between. The CDR3 has 15 residues. In germline, CDR1 is SGHDT, CDR2 YYEEEE. The CDR3 DNA is TGTGCCAGCAGCTTGGGTGGACTGTTAACCTACGAGCAGTACTTC. It translates to CASSLGGLLTYEQYF.

This clone was detected only once. The rearrangement joins TRBV6-4 to TRBJ1-5, with TRBD1 matching 11 bases. The V and J ends lost 1 base and 6 bases, in that order; junction bases with no gene match: 5. CDR1 is MRHNA, CDR2 SNTAGT, per germline. CDR3 length equals 16 residues. The CDR3 region has the DNA TGTGCCAGCAGTGACTACGGGACAGGGGGAAGTCAGCCCCAGCATTTT. Translation gives CASSDYGTGGSQPQHF.

In this sample, this clone turned up once. The chain employs TRBV4-2 and TRBJ1-3; D might be TRBD1 (5 bases). Germline-derived CDR1 and CDR2 are LGHNA and YNFKEQ. This CDR3 spans 16 amino acids. V was cut by 1 base and J by 3 bases, with 13 bases left in between. The CDR3 DNA follows: TGTGCCAGCAGCCAAGGGGCGGGGCAGAGTGGAAACACCATATATTTT. Residues: CASSQGAGQSGNTIYF.

This clone appeared many times. The chain employs TRBV7-9 and TRBJ2-3, with TRBD2 identical over 7 bases. Losses at the gene ends were 4 bases for V and 4 bases for J; bases not matched to a gene: 8. The CDR3 consists of 15 residues. Looked up from germline, CDR1 is SEHNR and CDR2 is FQNEAQ (reference sequence). This CDR3 is CASSSSGGRADTQYF. The CDR3 nucleotides read TGTGCCAGCAGCTCATCGGGAGGCCGTGCAGATACGCAGTATTTT.

V gene TRBV21-1 combines with J gene TRBJ2-1; no check of the table's D call, TRBD2, against the DNA was made. TRBV21-1 is classified as a pseudogene. The CDR3 covers 17 residues. The CDR3: CASSKLDGGPAYNEQFF. The CDR3, as DNA: TGTGCCAGCAGCAAACTCGACGGGGGGCCCGCCTACAATGAGCAGTTCTTC.

V is TRBV10-3 and J is TRBJ1-5, with a weak D call TRBD1 (5 bases). Per germline, CDR1 ENHRY and CDR2 SYGVKD. The CDR3 is 15 amino acids. Trimming stripped 0 bases from V and 7 bases from J, with 13 bases between. This CDR3 is CAISESGQGIQPQHF. Written as DNA, the CDR3 is TGTGCCATCAGTGAGTCGGGGCAGGGTATCCAGCCCCAGCATTTT.

For the CDR3, the DNA is TGTGCCAGTAGTATGAGTGGGACAGGGACCTCCTCCTACGAGCAGTACTTC. This gives the protein CASSMSGTGTSSYEQYF. V is TRBV19 and J is TRBJ2-7; the match to TRBD1 covers 9 bases. The V and J ends lost 3 bases and 0 bases, in that order; junction bases with no gene match: 9. Germline-derived CDR1 and CDR2 are LNHDA and SQIVND (reference sequence). This CDR3 is 17 amino acids long.

This clone has a single count. The chain links TRBV5-4 to TRBJ2-3; 8 positions match TRBD2. CDR1 SGHNT and CDR2 YYREEE come from the germline V gene (reference sequence). V lost 6 bases, J lost 3 bases, and 9 bases stayed unmatched. The CDR3 runs 15 residues. The chain's CDR3 is CASTDQRGSTDTQYF. The CDR3 bases are TGTGCCAGCACCGATCAGCGGGGGAGTACAGATACGCAGTATTTT.

The J gene is TRBJ1-5, the V gene TRBV28; D unresolved. The CDR3 is 15 amino acids. CDR1 is MDHEN and CDR2 is SYDVKM in the germline V gene. Trimming removed 4 bases at V and 0 bases at J, with 10 bases between. The CDR3 nucleotides are TGTGCCAGCAGTTCTACCTTCTATAGCAATCAGCCCCAGCATTTT. Its protein product is CASSSTFYSNQPQHF.